A selection of T cell receptor beta chains follows, all from one sample in a study of cytomegalovirus exposure and HLA in healthy donors. Produced via immunoSEQ multiplex PCR; TCRdb's table is partial and in-frame only. The data contain approximately 100,000 clones, around 72% of them seen just once; the ten biggest clones take up approximately 1.8%. The specimen sequenced was PBMCs. These receptors were obtained from a male donor in good health and CMV-seronegative. Both conserved end residues are part of each CDR3. A D gene is named only where the DNA matches it firmly. Size is stated for part of the rows, as once, few or many counts, or as a class when the clone is expanded.

-	TRBV7-8	TRBJ2-7	TRBD1	TGTGCCAGCAGCCCCGGACAGGGTAATTCCTACGAGCAGTACTTC	CASSPGQGNSYEQYF
-	TRBV11-3	TRBJ1-1	-	TGTGCCAGCAGCTTAGGTGGGGGGGCGGACACTGAAGCTTTCTTT	CASSLGGGADTEAFF
-	TRBV2	TRBJ2-1	-	TGTGCCACCGAGATTGCCGGGGAGCAGTTCTTC	CATEIAGEQFF
-	TRBV5-1	TRBJ1-2	TRBD1	TGCGCCAGCAGCTTGGGGGGACAGTTACCTAATAACTATGGCTACACCTTC	CASSLGGQLPNNYGYTF
-	TRBV27	TRBJ1-1	-	TGTGCCAGCAGTTTGTGGGGCCAGACTAGTAACACTGAAGCTTTCTTT	CASSLWGQTSNTEAFF
-	TRBV6-5	TRBJ2-7	TRBD1	TGTGCCAGCAGCCTTGGGACAGACTACGAGCAGTACTTC	CASSLGTDYEQYF
-	TRBV5-1	TRBJ2-5	-	TGCGCCAGCAGCATCATTACAGGGGGGGCAGAGACCCAGTACTTC	CASSIITGGAETQYF
few	TRBV5-3	TRBJ1-5	-	TGTGCCAGAAGCTTGGATCAGGAGGGCAATCAGCCCCAGCATTTT	CARSLDQEGNQPQHF
-	TRBV11-3	TRBJ1-1	-	TGTGCCAGCAGCTTAAGTCCACTTACTGAAGCTTTCTTT	CASSLSPLTEAFF
-	TRBV6-6	TRBJ2-4	-	TGTGCCAGCAGTTACCTGACAGGCCGGGACATTCAGTACTTC	CASSYLTGRDIQYF
-	TRBV7-9	TRBJ1-1	TRBD1	TGTGCCAGCAGCTCCCCTACAGGGGGCACTGAAGCTTTCTTT	CASSSPTGGTEAFF
-	TRBV23-1	TRBJ1-4	-	TGCGCCAGCAGTCAGAGGGACATAAATGAAAAACTGTTTTTT	CASSQRDINEKLFF
-	TRBV5-1	TRBJ1-2	-	TGCGCCAGCAGCTTGGGAACCGGGACACCAGGGAACTATGGCTACACCTTC	CASSLGTGTPGNYGYTF
-	TRBV28	TRBJ2-2	TRBD1	TGTGCCAGCAGTCCAATTGGACAGGGGGCTGGCGGGGAGCTGTTTTTT	CASSPIGQGAGGELFF
-	TRBV4-2	TRBJ2-2	-	TGTGCCAGCCTCATCCCAGTGACCGGGGAGCTGTTTTTT	CASLIPVTGELFF